Listed below are T cell receptor beta chains from one sample, sequenced in a study of T cells in Graves' hyperthyroidism and ophthalmopathy. MiXCR was run by TCRdb on the multiplex PCR reads, yielding one entry per CDR3 protein. The sample shows 490,000 or so distinct CDR3 sequences, just under 20% of them seen only once. Source material: blood. These receptors were collected from a man in his forties with Graves' ophthalmopathy. Each CDR3 is given with its conserved first and last residue. A D gene is named only where the DNA matches it firmly. Clone size is given for some rows only: seen once, a few or many times, or a class if the clone is expanded.

length: 14; D: NA; V: TRBV6-1; J: TRBJ2-1; size: once; CDR3: CASKLDWTYNEQFF; DNA: TGTGCCAGCAAACTAGACTGGACGTACAATGAGCAGTTCTTC
length: 16; D: TRBD2; V: TRBV5-1; J: TRBJ2-1; size: many; CDR3: CASSYYAGGGYNEQFF; DNA: TGCGCCAGCAGCTATTACGCGGGAGGCGGTTACAATGAGCAGTTCTTC
length: 13; D: NA; V: TRBV13; J: TRBJ2-1; size: many; CDR3: CASLFSSYNEQFF; DNA: TGTGCCAGCCTTTTTAGCTCCTACAATGAGCAGTTCTTC
length: 14; D: NA; V: TRBV20-1; J: TRBJ1-5; size: few; CDR3: CSATPTGYRQPQHF; DNA: TGCAGTGCTACCCCTACAGGGTATCGGCAGCCCCAGCATTTT
length: 15; D: NA; V: TRBV7-2; J: TRBJ1-3; size: NA; CDR3: CASSLTAYSGNTIYF; DNA: TGTGCCAGCAGCTTGACAGCTTACTCTGGAAACACCATATATTTT
length: 15; D: NA; V: TRBV15; J: TRBJ2-7; size: many; CDR3: CATSSGRTSRREQYF; DNA: TGTGCCACCAGCAGTGGTAGGACTTCCCGGAGGGAGCAGTACTTC
length: 13; D: NA; V: TRBV27; J: TRBJ1-1; size: NA; CDR3: CASSFIGNTEAFF; DNA: TGTGCCAGCAGTTTTATTGGGAACACTGAAGCTTTCTTT
length: 13; D: TRBD1; V: TRBV29-1; J: TRBJ2-1; size: few; CDR3: CSVDGQGRREQFF; DNA: TGCAGCGTTGATGGACAGGGTAGACGTGAGCAGTTCTTC
length: 14; D: NA; V: TRBV19; J: TRBJ1-4; size: NA; CDR3: CASSIGISPEKLFF; DNA: TGTGCCAGTAGTATTGGGATCAGTCCAGAAAAACTGTTTTTT
length: 13; D: TRBD1; V: TRBV20-1; J: TRBJ1-2; size: many; CDR3: CSAKQGASYGYTF; DNA: TGCAGTGCTAAACAGGGGGCTAGCTATGGCTACACCTTC
length: 16; D: TRBD2; V: TRBV2; J: TRBJ2-7; size: many; CDR3: CASTLGRGGSSYEQYF; DNA: TGTGCCAGCACCCTGGGGCGGGGGGGGTCCTCCTACGAGCAGTACTTC